This record looks at one T cell receptor beta chain sequence and its context. There are 13 residues in the CDR3. V lost 5 bases, J lost 3 bases, and 10 bases lay in between. The germline V gene has CDR1 MNHEY and CDR2 SMNVEV (reference sequence). In contrast to the negatively isolated CD8+ and CD4+ T cells, TEMRA cells were FACS-enriched. This sample stems from a study of CD8 T cells in Susac syndrome. Random hexamers primed reverse transcription of about 0.5 to 1 ug RNA. By means of immunoSEQ multiplex PCR, TCR beta CDR3 spanning 54 Vbeta and 13 Jbeta underwent amplification. TCRdb itself ran the immunoSEQ multiplex PCR reads through MiXCR, one entry per CDR3 protein. This sample carries over 95,000 distinct CDR3 sequences, 92% of them seen once, and the ten largest clones take approximately 0.13%.

V is TRBV27 and J is TRBJ1-1, with D uncertain. The sequence derives from a human donor in good health. Material for sequencing was CD4+ T cells from PBMCs. CDR3 coding DNA: TGTGCCAGCAGTGATTATGAAGACACTGAAGCTTTCTTT. This encodes CASSDYEDTEAFF.